This T cell receptor beta chain was found in a study of human T cells and chemical hapten exposure. Study details: Diphenylcyclopropenone was applied weekly to patients' scalps across the roughly 23-week study. Small volume differences among pooled libraries mainly caused per-sample TCR yield variation. Study-level results: Patch test score showed a positive correlation with PT1 expanded TCR counts.

Per the authors' pipeline: Counts of TCRs in each sample centred on a median of 95,638 and extended from approximately 25,000 to 650,000. Each CDR3 protein gets one entry after TCRdb re-called the RACE reads with MiXCR. What appears here as the V and J calls and clone size reflects TCRdb's work, not the paper's. Of around 380,000 distinct CDR3 sequences in the sample, approximately 4.4% were seen once. Time point meaning: patch test 1, 2 weeks after DPC sensitization. Treatment meaning: therapeutic diphenylcyclopropenone sensitization with weekly scalp DPC. At least ten counts were recorded for this clonotype. Its antigen is still unknown. In germline, CDR1 is LGHNA, CDR2 YNFKEQ. CDR3 length: 14 amino acids. Trimming left V 4 bases short and J 4 bases short, with 12 bases between.

J is TRBJ2-3 and V is TRBV4-2; TRBD2 is a possible D gene (6 bases). The source is a woman aged 45 to 65 with alopecia areata. Some clones in this sample may be carry-over from other donors' samples. The input for sequencing was whole blood, taken in connection with sensitization to the hapten diphenylcyclopropenone (DPC). The CDR3 bases are TGTGCCAGCAGCCTGATGGAGGGGTCAGATACGCAGTATTTT. Encoded protein: CASSLMEGSDTQYF.